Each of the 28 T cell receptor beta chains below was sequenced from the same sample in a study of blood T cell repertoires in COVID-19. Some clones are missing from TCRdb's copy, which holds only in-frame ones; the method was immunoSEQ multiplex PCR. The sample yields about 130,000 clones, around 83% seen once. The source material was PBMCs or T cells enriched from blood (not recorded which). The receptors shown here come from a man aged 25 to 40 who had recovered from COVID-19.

CDR3 protein: CASSSAGQGFYGYTF. For the CDR3, the DNA is TGTGCCAGCAGTTCAGCCGGACAGGGCTTCTATGGCTACACCTTC. This sequence joins TRBV27 and TRBJ1-2, with TRBD1 identical over 8 bases. The V gene end was trimmed by 4 bases and the J gene end by 4 bases; junction bases not matched to a gene: 8. The CDR3 runs to 15 residues. Germline CDR1 MNHEY, CDR2 SMNVEV (reference sequence).

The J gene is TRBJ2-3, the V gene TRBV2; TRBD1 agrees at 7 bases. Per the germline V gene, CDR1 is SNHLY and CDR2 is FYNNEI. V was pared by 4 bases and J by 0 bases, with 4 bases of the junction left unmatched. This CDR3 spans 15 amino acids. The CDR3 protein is CASSVEGASTDTQYF. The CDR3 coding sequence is TGTGCCAGCAGTGTTGAGGGGGCTAGCACAGATACGCAGTATTTT.

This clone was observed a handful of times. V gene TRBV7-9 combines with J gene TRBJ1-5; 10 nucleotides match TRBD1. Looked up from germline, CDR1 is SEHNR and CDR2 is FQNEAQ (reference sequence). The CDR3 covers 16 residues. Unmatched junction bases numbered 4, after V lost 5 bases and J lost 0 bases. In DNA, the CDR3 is TGTGCCAGCAGCGTGGGGACAGGGGATAGCAATCAGCCCCAGCATTTT. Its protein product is CASSVGTGDSNQPQHF.

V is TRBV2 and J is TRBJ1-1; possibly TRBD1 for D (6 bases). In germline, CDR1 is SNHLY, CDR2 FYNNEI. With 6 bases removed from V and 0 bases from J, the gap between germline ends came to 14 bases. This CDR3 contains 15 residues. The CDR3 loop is CASSPLRGMNTEAFF. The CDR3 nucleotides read TGTGCCAGCAGCCCCTTAAGGGGGATGAACACTGAAGCTTTCTTT.

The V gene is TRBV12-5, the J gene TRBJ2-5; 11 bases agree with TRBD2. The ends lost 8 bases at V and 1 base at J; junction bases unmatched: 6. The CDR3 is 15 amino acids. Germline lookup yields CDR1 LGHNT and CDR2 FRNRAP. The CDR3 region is CASSVAGGGQETQYF. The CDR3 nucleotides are TGTGCTAGTTCGGTAGCGGGAGGGGGCCAAGAGACCCAGTACTTC.

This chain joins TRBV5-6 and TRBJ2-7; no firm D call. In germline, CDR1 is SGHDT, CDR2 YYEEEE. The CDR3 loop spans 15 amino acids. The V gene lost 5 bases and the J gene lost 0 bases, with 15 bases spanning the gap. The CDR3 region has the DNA TGTGCCAGCAGTTTCCCCCCTCACGGCTCCTACGAGCAGTACTTC. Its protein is CASSFPPHGSYEQYF.

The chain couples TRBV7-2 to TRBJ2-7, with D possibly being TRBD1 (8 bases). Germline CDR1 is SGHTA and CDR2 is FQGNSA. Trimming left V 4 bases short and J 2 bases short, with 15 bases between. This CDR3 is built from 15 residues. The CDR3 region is CASSSGGTGAYEQYF. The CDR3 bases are TGTGCCAGCAGCTCCGGGGGGACAGGAGCCTACGAGCAGTACTTC.

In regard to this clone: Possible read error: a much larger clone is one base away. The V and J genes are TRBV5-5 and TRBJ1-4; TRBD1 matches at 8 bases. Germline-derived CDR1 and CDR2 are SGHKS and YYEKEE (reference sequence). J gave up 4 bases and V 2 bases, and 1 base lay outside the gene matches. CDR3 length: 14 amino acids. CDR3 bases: TGTGCCAGCAGCTTCGGACAGGGTAATGAAAAACTGTTTTTT. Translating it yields CASSFGQGNEKLFF.

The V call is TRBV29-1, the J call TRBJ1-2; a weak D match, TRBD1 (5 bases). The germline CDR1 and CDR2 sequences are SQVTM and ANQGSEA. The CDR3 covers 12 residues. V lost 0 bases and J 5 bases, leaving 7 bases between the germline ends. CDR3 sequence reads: CSVEESGYGYTF. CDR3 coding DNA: TGCAGCGTTGAAGAATCAGGGTATGGCTACACCTTC. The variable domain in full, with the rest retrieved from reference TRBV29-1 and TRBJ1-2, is SAVISQKPSRDICQRGTSLTIQCQVDSQVTMMFWYRQQPGQSLTLIATANQGSEATYESGFVIDKFPISRPNLTFSTLTVSNMSPEDSSIYLCSVEESGYGYTFGSGTRLTVV.

The CDR3 DNA reads TGTGCCAGCAGCACCGACAGGGGCAATCAGCCCCAGCATTTT. Translated, it gives CASSTDRGNQPQHF. The genes are TRBV5-5 and TRBJ1-5, with 7 positions matching TRBD1. V was pared by 4 bases and J by 2 bases, with 3 bases of the junction left unmatched. Germline-derived CDR1 and CDR2 are SGHKS and YYEKEE (reference sequence). This CDR3 has 14 residues.

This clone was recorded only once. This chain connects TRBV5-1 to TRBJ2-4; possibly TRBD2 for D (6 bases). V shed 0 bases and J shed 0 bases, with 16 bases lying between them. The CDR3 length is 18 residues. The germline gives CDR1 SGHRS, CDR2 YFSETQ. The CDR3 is CASSLAVTGGVAKNIQYF. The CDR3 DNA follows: TGCGCCAGCAGCTTGGCGGTTACTGGAGGGGTAGCCAAAAACATTCAGTACTTC.

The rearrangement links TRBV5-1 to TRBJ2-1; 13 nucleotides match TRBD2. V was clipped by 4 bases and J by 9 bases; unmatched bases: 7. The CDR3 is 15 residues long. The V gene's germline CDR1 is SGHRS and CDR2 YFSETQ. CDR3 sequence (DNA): TGCGCCAGCAGCCCCGGGACTAGCGGGACCGGTGAGCAGTTCTTC. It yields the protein CASSPGTSGTGEQFF.

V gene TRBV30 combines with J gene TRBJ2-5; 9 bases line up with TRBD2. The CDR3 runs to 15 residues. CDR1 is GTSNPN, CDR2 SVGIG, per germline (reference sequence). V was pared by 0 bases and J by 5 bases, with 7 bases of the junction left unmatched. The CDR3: CAWSVGSGSSETQYF. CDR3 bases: TGTGCCTGGAGTGTAGGTAGCGGGAGTTCGGAGACCCAGTACTTC.

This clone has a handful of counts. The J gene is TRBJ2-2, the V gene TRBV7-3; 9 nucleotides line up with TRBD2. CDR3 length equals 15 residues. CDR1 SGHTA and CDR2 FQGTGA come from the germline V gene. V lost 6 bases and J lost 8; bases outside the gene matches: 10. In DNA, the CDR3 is TGTGCCAGCAGTCTCTTAGCGGGAGAATCTGGGGAGCTGTTTTTT. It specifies CASSLLAGESGELFF.

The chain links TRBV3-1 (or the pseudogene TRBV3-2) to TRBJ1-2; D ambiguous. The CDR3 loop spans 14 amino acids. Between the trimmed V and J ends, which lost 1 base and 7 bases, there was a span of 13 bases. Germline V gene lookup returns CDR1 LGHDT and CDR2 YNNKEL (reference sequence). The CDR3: CASSQGEERAGYTF. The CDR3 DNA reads TGTGCCAGCAGCCAAGGGGAGGAGAGGGCTGGCTACACCTTC.

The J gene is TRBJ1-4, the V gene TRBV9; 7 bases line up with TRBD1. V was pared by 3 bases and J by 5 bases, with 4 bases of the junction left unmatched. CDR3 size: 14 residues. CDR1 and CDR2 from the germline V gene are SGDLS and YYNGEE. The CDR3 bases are TGTGCCAGCAGCGGGGGACAGAGAAATGAAAAACTGTTTTTT. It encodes CASSGGQRNEKLFF.

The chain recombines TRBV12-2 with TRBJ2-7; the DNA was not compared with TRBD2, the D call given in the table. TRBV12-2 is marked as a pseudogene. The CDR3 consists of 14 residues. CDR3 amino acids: CASRRRLLPHEQYV. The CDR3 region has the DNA TGTGCAAGTCGCCGTCGACTGCTTCCCCACGAGCAGTACGTC.

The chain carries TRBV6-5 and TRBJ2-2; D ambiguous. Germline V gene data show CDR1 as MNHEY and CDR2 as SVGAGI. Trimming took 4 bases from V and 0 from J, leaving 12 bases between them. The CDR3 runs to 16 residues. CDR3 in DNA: TGTGCCAGCAGTTCTCCGAGGAGCGCGAACACCGGGGAGCTGTTTTTT. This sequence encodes CASSSPRSANTGELFF.

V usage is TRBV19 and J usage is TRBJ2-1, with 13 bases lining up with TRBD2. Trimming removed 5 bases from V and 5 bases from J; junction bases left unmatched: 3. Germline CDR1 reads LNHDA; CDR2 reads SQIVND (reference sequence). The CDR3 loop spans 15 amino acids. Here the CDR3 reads CASSRTSGGNNEQFF. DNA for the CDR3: TGTGCCAGTAGTCGGACTAGCGGGGGAAACAATGAGCAGTTCTTC.

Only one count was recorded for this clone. The CDR3 DNA reads TGTGCCAGCAGTTCAATCACAGGGCAGTTCTTC. Amino acid sequence: CASSSITGQFF. This chain links TRBV28 with TRBJ2-1; TRBD1 is a possible D gene (5 bases). The germline V gene encodes CDR1 MDHEN and CDR2 SYDVKM. The CDR3 runs to 11 residues. Trimming pared 4 bases from V and 12 bases from J, leaving 10 bases between.

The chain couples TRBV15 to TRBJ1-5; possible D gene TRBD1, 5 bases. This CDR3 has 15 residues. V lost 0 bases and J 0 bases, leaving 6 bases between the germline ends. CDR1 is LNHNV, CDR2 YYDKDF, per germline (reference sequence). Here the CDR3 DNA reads TGTGCCACCAGCAGAGATCAGGGTAGCAATCAGCCCCAGCATTTT. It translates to CATSRDQGSNQPQHF.

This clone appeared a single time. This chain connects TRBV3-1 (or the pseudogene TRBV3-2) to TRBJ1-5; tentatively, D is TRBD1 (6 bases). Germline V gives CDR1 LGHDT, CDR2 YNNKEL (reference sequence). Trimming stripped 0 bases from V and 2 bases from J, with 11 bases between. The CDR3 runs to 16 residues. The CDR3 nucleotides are TGTGCCAGCAGCCAAGATATTAAGGGGGGCAATCAGCCCCAGCATTTT. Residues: CASSQDIKGGNQPQHF.

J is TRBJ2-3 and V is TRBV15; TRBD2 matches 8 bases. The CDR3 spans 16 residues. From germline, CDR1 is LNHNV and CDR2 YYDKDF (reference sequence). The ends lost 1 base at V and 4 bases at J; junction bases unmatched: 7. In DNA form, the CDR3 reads TGTGCCACCAGCAGAGTACGGGGGGGCCTCGCAGATACGCAGTATTTT. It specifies CATSRVRGGLADTQYF.

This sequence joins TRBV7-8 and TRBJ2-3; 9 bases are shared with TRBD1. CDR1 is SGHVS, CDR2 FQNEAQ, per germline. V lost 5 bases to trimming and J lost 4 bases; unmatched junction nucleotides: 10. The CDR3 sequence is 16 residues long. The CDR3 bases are TGTGCCAGCAGCCCCACAGGGGGCGGGTGGGCAGATACGCAGTATTTT. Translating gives CASSPTGGGWADTQYF.

CDR3 coding DNA: TGTGCCAGCAGTCCCAAGGGGGACAGCCCCCGGCTGTACGTC. This encodes CASSPKGDSPRLYV. The chain links TRBV6-5 to TRBJ2-7; TRBD1 aligns across 7 bases. CDR1 MNHEY and CDR2 SVGAGI come from the germline V gene. The length of the CDR3 is 14 residues. Unmatched junction bases numbered 16, after V lost 5 bases and J lost 12 bases.

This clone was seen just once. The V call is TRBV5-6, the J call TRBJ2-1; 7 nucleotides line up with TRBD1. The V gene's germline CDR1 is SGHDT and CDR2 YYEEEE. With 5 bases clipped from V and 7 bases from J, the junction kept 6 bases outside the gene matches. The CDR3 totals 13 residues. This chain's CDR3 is CASSFYRGNEQFF. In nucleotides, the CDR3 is TGTGCCAGCAGTTTCTACAGGGGAAATGAGCAGTTCTTC. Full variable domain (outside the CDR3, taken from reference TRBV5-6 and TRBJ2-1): DAGVTQSPTHLIKTRGQQVTLRCSPKSGHDTVSWYQQALGQGPQFIFQYYEEEERQRGNFPDRFSGHQFPNYSSELNVNALLLGDSALYLCASSFYRGNEQFFGPGTRLTVL.

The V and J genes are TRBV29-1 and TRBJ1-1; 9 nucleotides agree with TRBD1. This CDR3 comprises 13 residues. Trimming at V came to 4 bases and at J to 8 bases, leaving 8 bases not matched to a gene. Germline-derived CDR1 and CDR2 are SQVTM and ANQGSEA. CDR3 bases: TGCAGCGTTGTCACAGGGGGCCGGGGAGAAGCTTTCTTT. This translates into CSVVTGGRGEAFF.

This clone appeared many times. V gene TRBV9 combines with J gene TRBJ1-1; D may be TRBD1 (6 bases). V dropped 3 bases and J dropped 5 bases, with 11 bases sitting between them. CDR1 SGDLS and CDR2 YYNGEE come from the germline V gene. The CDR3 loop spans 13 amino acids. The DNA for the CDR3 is TGTGCCAGCAGCGCCCAAGGGACAACTGAAGCTTTCTTT. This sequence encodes CASSAQGTTEAFF.